The 30 T cell receptor beta chains in this list originate from one sample, sequenced in a study of T cells in Graves' hyperthyroidism and ophthalmopathy. RNA transcripts provided the source from which TCR beta CDR3 regions were amplified. Researchers ran a first-round RT-PCR on the TCR CDR3 using the HTBI primer set. MiXCR was run by TCRdb on the multiplex PCR reads, yielding one entry per CDR3 protein. The profile shows more than 300,000 distinct CDR3 sequences, 17% of them singletons. The material sequenced was blood. The receptors were sampled from a woman aged 30 to 39 with Graves' hyperthyroidism that later progressed to Graves' ophthalmopathy.

This clonotype was counted ten times or more. This chain connects TRBV27 to TRBJ2-7; either TRBD1 or TRBD2 may supply D (6 bases each). Looked up from germline, CDR1 is MNHEY and CDR2 is SMNVEV (reference sequence). The CDR3 spans 12 residues. V gave up 4 bases and J gave up 6 bases, with 10 bases separating them. DNA for the CDR3: TGTGCCAGCAGTTCTCCGGGGGCCGAGCAGTACTTC. Translated: CASSSPGAEQYF.

In this sample, this clonotype turned up many times. This chain connects TRBV30 to TRBJ2-7, with D possibly being TRBD1 or TRBD2 (5 bases each). Germline CDR1 is GTSNPN and CDR2 is SVGIG (reference sequence). CDR3 length equals 11 residues. V lost 1 base, J lost 4 bases, and 5 bases lay in between. The CDR3: CAWSGGYEQYF. The CDR3 DNA reads as TGTGCCTGGAGTGGGGGGTACGAGCAGTACTTC.

The J gene is TRBJ1-6, the V gene TRBV7-9; TRBD1 matches at 7 bases. Germline CDR1 is SEHNR and CDR2 is FQNEAQ (reference sequence). The CDR3 is 15 residues long. J gave up 9 bases and V 1 base, and 6 bases lay outside the gene matches. CDR3 coding DNA: TGTGCCAGCAGCTTAGAACAGGGGTTTCTTTCACCCCTCCACTTT. Its protein is CASSLEQGFLSPLHF.

The chain carries TRBV24-1 and TRBJ2-1; TRBD2 matches at 8 bases. The CDR3 totals 14 residues. Germline V CDR1 and CDR2: KGHDR, SFDVKD. The trim removed 4 bases at V and 9 bases at J, leaving 7 bases unmatched. CDR3 bases: TGTGCCACCAGTGACCCGGATAGCGGGACTGAGCAGTTCTTC. Protein: CATSDPDSGTEQFF.

This clonotype was counted ten times or more. The CDR3 nucleotides are TGCAGTGCTAGAGGGGACACCCGCTCTGGAAACACCATATATTTT. Its translation: CSARGDTRSGNTIYF. This chain links TRBV20-1 with TRBJ1-3, with D maybe TRBD1 (6 bases). This CDR3 has 15 amino acids. Germline loops: CDR1 DFQATT, CDR2 SNEGSKA (reference sequence). V lost 1 base to trimming and J lost 0 bases, with 10 bases between them.

This clonotype came up many times. The genes are TRBV3-1 and TRBJ2-3; D remains unclear. The length of the CDR3 is 12 residues. V was clipped by 4 bases and J by 2 bases, with 4 bases between them. From germline, CDR1 is LGHDT and CDR2 YNNKEL (reference sequence). The DNA of the CDR3 is TGTGCCAGCAGCCGAACCACAGATACGCAGTATTTT. Its protein product is CASSRTTDTQYF.

This clonotype was detected ten times or more. The V gene is TRBV2, the J gene TRBJ1-1, with a possible D match to TRBD1 (5 bases). CDR3 length: 12 amino acids. Germline CDR1 SNHLY, CDR2 FYNNEI. Trimming removed 6 bases at V and 7 bases at J, with 12 bases between. CDR3 bases: TGTGCCAGCAGACAGGACGGGAATGAAGCTTTCTTT. The encoded protein is CASRQDGNEAFF.

This clonotype appeared many times. CDR3 sequence: CASSLAGGARDYEQYF. CDR3 bases: TGCGCCAGCAGCTTGGCCGGCGGGGCGAGGGACTACGAGCAGTACTTC. This chain uses TRBV5-1 with TRBJ2-7; TRBD2 might be the D (6 bases). The V end lost 0 bases, the J end lost 3 bases, and 16 bases lay between the germline ends. This CDR3 is 16 amino acids long. CDR1 is SGHRS, CDR2 YFSETQ, per germline.

In this sample, this clonotype turned up many times. The chain employs TRBV19 and TRBJ1-5; maybe TRBD1 (5 bases). The CDR3 runs to 14 residues. Deletions cut 5 bases from V and 3 bases from J, with 11 bases between. Germline CDR1 is LNHDA and CDR2 is SQIVND (reference sequence). In DNA, the CDR3 is TGTGCCAGTAGTCACCAGGGCTTCAATCAGCCCCAGCATTTT. As protein: CASSHQGFNQPQHF.

The chain employs TRBV4-1 and TRBJ1-3, with 8 positions matching TRBD1. Germline V gives CDR1 MGHRA, CDR2 YSYEKL. The CDR3 spans 15 residues. Unmatched junction bases numbered 1, after V lost 1 base and J lost 2 bases. The CDR3 DNA follows: TGCGCCAGCAGCCAAGTCAGGGGGCCTGGAAACACCATATATTTT. It encodes CASSQVRGPGNTIYF.

On this clonotype itself: A much bigger clone sits one base away, suggesting this may be a read error. The chain carries TRBV5-1 and TRBJ2-1, with a tentative D call TRBD1 (6 bases). The CDR3 has 15 residues. Germline CDR1 reads SGHRS; CDR2 reads YFSETQ. CDR3 nucleotide sequence: TGCGCCAGCAGCGAGGGGGTTAGCTCCTACAATGAGCACTTCTTC. It yields the protein CASSEGVSSYNEHFF.

This clonotype has just a few counts. The chain links TRBV7-9 to TRBJ2-3; 10 nucleotides align to TRBD2. J gave up 2 bases and V 5 bases, and 4 bases lay outside the gene matches. CDR1 is SEHNR, CDR2 FQNEAQ, per germline (reference sequence). This CDR3 spans 15 amino acids. The CDR3 loop is CASSPGLADTDTQYF. The CDR3 DNA is TGTGCCAGCAGCCCAGGACTAGCGGACACAGATACGCAGTATTTT.

This clonotype was picked up many times. The chain links TRBV2 to TRBJ2-2, with unresolved D. This CDR3 is 16 amino acids long. The V end was cut by 7 bases, the J end by 4 bases, with 19 bases between. The germline V gene encodes CDR1 SNHLY and CDR2 FYNNEI. The chain's CDR3 is CASTTLLSLVTGELFF. DNA for the CDR3: TGTGCCAGCACAACGTTACTATCTTTAGTCACCGGGGAGCTGTTTTTT.

This clonotype was seen many times. The gene calls are TRBV20-1 and TRBJ2-7, with 8 bases identical to TRBD1. From germline, CDR1 is DFQATT and CDR2 SNEGSKA (reference sequence). Trimming at V came to 4 bases and at J to 4 bases, leaving 12 bases not matched to a gene. The CDR3 runs 15 residues. The CDR3 sequence: CSAKKEGGQGYEQYF. DNA for the CDR3: TGCAGTGCTAAAAAGGAAGGAGGACAGGGATACGAGCAGTACTTC.

This rearrangement joins TRBV12-3 or TRBV12-4 to TRBJ2-1, with 8 positions matching TRBD2. The CDR3 has 14 amino acids. Unmatched junction bases numbered 3, after V lost 6 bases and J lost 2 bases. The CDR3 protein is CASRKLAAYNEQFF. CDR3 coding DNA: TGTGCCAGCAGAAAACTAGCGGCCTACAATGAGCAGTTCTTC.

In its sample, this clonotype was seen a few times. Written as DNA, the CDR3 is TGTGCCAGCAGCTTCGGTCATAGCAATCAGCCCCAGCATTTT. The encoded protein is CASSFGHSNQPQHF. The genes are TRBV5-5 and TRBJ1-5; unclear D gene. This CDR3 contains 14 residues. Per germline, CDR1 SGHKS and CDR2 YYEKEE (reference sequence). V lost 2 bases, J lost 0 bases, and 6 bases lay in between.

This clonotype has ten or more counts. The J gene is TRBJ2-3, the V gene TRBV12-3 or TRBV12-4; D is undetermined. Between the trimmed V and J ends, which lost 7 bases and 1 base, there was a span of 12 bases. This CDR3 region has 14 residues. The CDR3 spells CASKEPRGTDTQYF. In DNA, the CDR3 is TGTGCCAGCAAAGAGCCTCGGGGCACAGATACGCAGTATTTT.

This clonotype was picked up a small number of times. The chain has TRBV29-1 and TRBJ1-2, with D maybe TRBD1 (5 bases). Per germline, CDR1 SQVTM and CDR2 ANQGSEA. This CDR3 spans 14 amino acids. V lost 7 bases, J lost 3 bases, and 18 bases lay in between. CDR3 nucleotide sequence: TGCAGCGCCCGACAAGGGACCCACTACTATGGCTACACCTTC. This encodes CSARQGTHYYGYTF.

In its sample, this clonotype was seen many times. The chain is built from TRBV29-1 and TRBJ1-1; the match to TRBD1 covers 7 bases. Germline V gene sequence: CDR1 SQVTM, CDR2 ANQGSEA. The V and J ends lost 6 bases and 5 bases, in that order; junction bases with no gene match: 3. The CDR3 consists of 11 residues. Here the CDR3 reads CSVQGRTEAFF. Here the CDR3 DNA reads TGCAGCGTACAGGGGAGGACTGAAGCTTTCTTT.

The chain carries TRBV5-8 and TRBJ1-2, with D possibly matching TRBD1 (6 bases). The V gene lost 0 bases and the J gene lost 4 bases, with 10 bases spanning the gap. The length of the CDR3 is 14 residues. Looked up from germline, CDR1 is SGHTS and CDR2 is YDEGEE. The CDR3 DNA reads as TGTGCCAGCAGCTTGGCGGACAGCTCCTATGGCTACACCTTC. This codes for CASSLADSSYGYTF.

In its sample, this clonotype was seen a few times. The J gene is TRBJ2-1, the V gene TRBV7-9; TRBD2 matches 10 bases. The CDR3 is 15 residues long. The germline gives CDR1 SEHNR, CDR2 FQNEAQ (reference sequence). V was clipped by 5 bases and J by 8 bases; unmatched bases: 9. The CDR3 sequence: CASSEASGSIYEQFF. CDR3 coding DNA: TGTGCCAGCAGCGAGGCTAGCGGGAGTATCTATGAGCAGTTCTTC.

This clonotype was counted only a few times. The chain is built from TRBV29-1 and TRBJ1-1, with TRBD1 as a possible D gene (5 bases). With 4 bases removed from V and 1 base from J, the gap between germline ends came to 19 bases. CDR3 size: 16 residues. The germline gives CDR1 SQVTM, CDR2 ANQGSEA. As DNA, the CDR3 is TGCAGCGTTGCATGGACACCCGGAAAAGGGAACACTGAAGCTTTCTTT. It translates to CSVAWTPGKGNTEAFF.

This clonotype was counted only a few times. A much larger clone is a single base away; this may be a read error. This CDR3 is CSARTGGRSYNGQFF. The CDR3 nucleotides read TGCAGTGCTAGGACAGGGGGCCGCTCCTACAATGGGCAGTTCTTC. The chain employs TRBV20-1 and TRBJ2-1; 10 bases map to TRBD1. Per the germline V gene, CDR1 is DFQATT and CDR2 is SNEGSKA (reference sequence). This CDR3 is 15 amino acids long.

This clonotype was recorded at least ten times. This chain joins TRBV6-5 and TRBJ2-2; perhaps TRBD2 as D (5 bases). The CDR3 consists of 16 residues. Germline V lookup: CDR1 MNHEY, CDR2 SVGAGI. V was pared by 1 base and J by 0 bases, with 9 bases between. The CDR3 DNA reads as TGTGCCAGCAGTTACTACGGGGAGTCGAACACCGGGGAGCTGTTTTTT. Protein product: CASSYYGESNTGELFF.

The chain links TRBV5-8 to TRBJ2-1; 12 nucleotides agree with TRBD2. Germline values: CDR1 SGHTS, CDR2 YDEGEE. This CDR3 region has 15 residues. V lost 4 bases and J lost 8; bases outside the gene matches: 7. CDR3 DNA sequence: TGTGCCAGCAGCCTGTCTAGCGGGAGGGCCGATGAGCAGTTCTTC. Translated, it gives CASSLSSGRADEQFF.

This clonotype appeared many times. The chain combines TRBV20-1 with TRBJ2-7; 16 bases agree with TRBD2. Germline CDR1 and CDR2: DFQATT and SNEGSKA (reference sequence). V lost 6 bases to trimming and J lost 6 bases; unmatched junction nucleotides: 5. The CDR3 is 14 residues long. The CDR3 here is CSAGTSGGAFEQYF. The CDR3 nucleotides read TGCAGTGCCGGGACTAGCGGGGGGGCTTTCGAGCAGTACTTC.

In this sample, this clonotype turned up many times. The chain has TRBV28 and TRBJ2-3; D uncertain. V dropped 2 bases and J dropped 4 bases, with 7 bases sitting between them. CDR3 length: 13 amino acids. CDR1 and CDR2 from the germline V gene are MDHEN and SYDVKM. CDR3 DNA: TGTGCCAGCAGTTTAGAACCGGCAGATACGCAGTATTTT. As protein: CASSLEPADTQYF.

This clonotype was seen a handful of times. The chain recombines TRBV5-1 with TRBJ2-3; the match to TRBD1 covers 9 bases. CDR3 length: 16 residues. Germline CDR1 reads SGHRS; CDR2 reads YFSETQ. Trimming at V came to 4 bases and at J to 2 bases, leaving 8 bases not matched to a gene. The CDR3 DNA reads as TGCGCCAGCAGCACTCCCCGGGACAGGGCCACAGATACGCAGTATTTT. This codes for CASSTPRDRATDTQYF.

This clonotype was seen more than once but under ten times. V and J are TRBV20-1 and TRBJ2-3; D uncertain. This CDR3 comprises 16 residues. V lost 0 bases and J lost 2, with 15 bases in between. Looked up from germline, CDR1 is DFQATT and CDR2 is SNEGSKA (reference sequence). The CDR3 DNA is TGCAGTGCTAGAGACTTCCGCCGGGCACTCACAGATACGCAGTATTTT. This translates into CSARDFRRALTDTQYF.

In this sample, this clonotype turned up many times. V and J are TRBV5-8 and TRBJ1-2; D is ambiguous. Germline assignment: CDR1 SGHTS and CDR2 YDEGEE. The CDR3 is 13 amino acids. V was shortened by 4 bases and J by 8 bases, with 15 bases between the two germline ends. The CDR3 DNA is TGTGCCAGCAGCCCTCCTGGGAGAGAAGGCTACACCTTC. This codes for CASSPPGREGYTF.